The 24 T cell receptor beta chains below all came from one sample that was sequenced in a study of blood T cell repertoires in COVID-19. Measured with immunoSEQ multiplex PCR; TCRdb has only the in-frame clones, and not every one. The table shows fewer than 300,000 clones, with around 89% occurring only once. The sample was peripheral blood. Receptor source: a man younger than 45 with acute or convalescent COVID-19.

A word on this clone: Additional DNA sequences in this sample encode the identical CDR3. The rearrangement links TRBV14 to TRBJ1-2; no definite D call. The V end was cut by 2 bases, the J end by 1 base, with 2 bases between. Germline-derived CDR1 and CDR2 are SGHDN and FVKESK. The CDR3 totals 12 residues. As DNA, the CDR3 is TGTGCCAGCAGCCAACTTAACTATGGCTACACCTTC. This translates into CASSQLNYGYTF.

This chain connects TRBV27 to TRBJ2-3; D is undetermined. From germline, CDR1 is MNHEY and CDR2 SMNVEV (reference sequence). The V gene lost 5 bases and the J gene lost 5 bases, with 17 bases spanning the gap. The CDR3 runs to 15 residues. This chain's CDR3 is CASSNFARWLDTQYF. CDR3 in DNA: TGTGCCAGCAGTAACTTCGCGCGATGGTTAGATACGCAGTATTTT.

This clone was recorded once. The CDR3 bases are TGTGCCAGCAGCCCGGTCGGGAGGGCCGAGACCCAGTACTTC. It yields the protein CASSPVGRAETQYF. V gene TRBV5-6 combines with J gene TRBJ2-5; 8 nucleotides match TRBD2. J was trimmed by 5 bases and V by 4 bases; bases with no gene match: 7. The CDR3 runs 14 residues. Germline V gene data show CDR1 as SGHDT and CDR2 as YYEEEE.

This chain connects TRBV30 to TRBJ1-2, with D uncertain. The CDR3 is 11 residues long. Germline CDR1 reads GTSNPN; CDR2 reads SVGIG (reference sequence). Trimming removed 0 bases at V and 7 bases at J, with 6 bases between. DNA of the CDR3: TGTGCCTGGAGTGTACAGAGTGGCTACACCTTC. It yields the protein CAWSVQSGYTF.

V is TRBV6-2 or TRBV6-3 and J is TRBJ2-1; 9 nucleotides agree with TRBD2. The ends lost 1 base at V and 8 bases at J; junction bases unmatched: 6. The CDR3 runs 15 residues. The V gene's germline CDR1 is MNHEY and CDR2 SVGEGT. The CDR3 DNA sequence: TGTGCCAGCAGTTACTGGCGGGGGGGTAGGGATGAGCAGTTCTTC. Translated: CASSYWRGGRDEQFF.

The chain is built from TRBV5-1 and TRBJ2-3; a weak D match, TRBD2 (5 bases). This CDR3 is built from 13 residues. Germline CDR1 and CDR2: SGHRS and YFSETQ. The ends were cut back, 3 bases at V and 5 bases at J, with 10 bases in the middle. The CDR3 loop reads CASSWESGDTQYF. In DNA, the CDR3 is TGCGCCAGCAGCTGGGAAAGCGGAGATACGCAGTATTTT.

CDR3: CASSPSAGVYNEQFF. In DNA, the CDR3 is TGCGCCAGCAGCCCTTCTGCGGGAGTTTACAATGAGCAGTTCTTC. The chain recombines TRBV4-1 with TRBJ2-1; 7 bases align to TRBD2. The CDR3 is made up of 15 amino acids. Germline V gene sequence: CDR1 MGHRA, CDR2 YSYEKL. V lost 4 bases to trimming and J lost 4 bases; unmatched junction nucleotides: 7.

This clone has more than one count but fewer than ten. The chain joins TRBV7-9 to TRBJ2-7, with 8 nucleotides matching TRBD1. After removal of 5 bases from V and 2 bases from J, the junction contained 5 bases not matched to a gene. The CDR3 contains 14 residues. The germline gives CDR1 SEHNR, CDR2 FQNEAQ (reference sequence). CDR3 nucleotides: TGTGCCAGCAGCCCGACAGGGGACACCTACGAGCAGTACTTC. It encodes CASSPTGDTYEQYF. Complete variable domain (other parts from reference TRBV7-9 and TRBJ2-7): DTGVSQNPRHKITKRGQNVTFRCDPISEHNRLYWYRQTLGQGPEFLTYFQNEAQLEKSRLLSDRFSAERPKGSFSTLEIQRTEQGDSAMYLCASSPTGDTYEQYFGPGTRLTVT.

The gene calls are TRBV30 and TRBJ1-5; a weak D match, TRBD1 (5 bases). Looked up from germline, CDR1 is GTSNPN and CDR2 is SVGIG (reference sequence). This CDR3 region has 15 residues. V was trimmed by 0 bases and J by 4 bases, leaving 13 bases between them. CDR3 region: CAWSVLNNRNQPQHF. The CDR3 DNA follows: TGTGCCTGGAGTGTACTCAACAACAGGAATCAGCCCCAGCATTTT.

Only a few counts were recorded for this clone. This chain joins TRBV11-3 and TRBJ2-2, with D perhaps matching TRBD2 (6 bases). Trimming shortened V by 6 bases and J by 6 bases, and 11 bases separated the two germline ends. In germline, CDR1 is SGHNT, CDR2 YENEEA. There are 13 residues in the CDR3. CDR3 nucleotide sequence: TGTGCCAGCAGTTTGGAGGGAGCCGGGGAGCTGTTTTTT. Its translation is CASSLEGAGELFF.

The gene calls are TRBV28 and TRBJ2-1, with 10 nucleotides matching TRBD1. J lost 6 bases, V lost 7 bases, and 9 bases had no gene match. The CDR3 length is 15 residues. Germline V lookup: CDR1 MDHEN, CDR2 SYDVKM. The CDR3 sequence: CASTKTGGFFNEQFF. The CDR3 DNA reads as TGTGCCAGCACCAAGACAGGGGGCTTTTTCAATGAGCAGTTCTTC.

The chain joins TRBV3-1 (or the pseudogene TRBV3-2) to TRBJ1-4; D ambiguous. The CDR3 runs to 14 residues. The germline V gene has CDR1 LGHDT and CDR2 YNNKEL (reference sequence). The germline V and J ends were trimmed by 4 bases and 8 bases, with 14 bases remaining between them. The CDR3 spells CASSPGGPREKLFF. CDR3 in DNA: TGTGCCAGCAGCCCAGGAGGGCCGCGGGAAAAACTGTTTTTT.

V is TRBV6-5 and J is TRBJ1-1, with D unresolved. Per the germline V gene, CDR1 is MNHEY and CDR2 is SVGAGI. V lost 6 bases to trimming and J lost 4 bases, with 15 bases between them. The CDR3 extends over 14 amino acids. Here the CDR3 reads CASRIYETGTEAFF. The CDR3 nucleotides read TGTGCCAGCAGGATATATGAAACGGGCACTGAAGCTTTCTTT.

The chain combines TRBV24-1 with TRBJ2-3, with TRBD1 as a possible D gene (5 bases). The V end lost 5 bases, the J end lost 11 bases, and 16 bases lay between the germline ends. This CDR3 has 13 residues. Germline V gene lookup returns CDR1 KGHDR and CDR2 SFDVKD. The DNA for the CDR3 is TGTGCCACCAGTGTCCCCGACAGATTCAAGCAGTATTTT. As protein: CATSVPDRFKQYF.

This sequence joins TRBV19 and TRBJ1-1; TRBD1 agrees at 8 bases. The CDR3 runs to 15 residues. Trimming took 6 bases from V and 6 from J; bases not matched to a gene: 12. Looked up from germline, CDR1 is LNHDA and CDR2 is SQIVND (reference sequence). The CDR3 DNA is TGTGCCAGTAGACAAGACAGGGGTATTTTGGCTGAAGCTTTCTTT. This encodes CASRQDRGILAEAFF.

The chain links TRBV4-1 to TRBJ2-7; the D is unclear. CDR3 length: 14 amino acids. From germline, CDR1 is MGHRA and CDR2 YSYEKL. Trimming removed 3 bases from V and 5 bases from J, with 14 bases in between. The CDR3 DNA sequence: TGCGCCAGCAGCCACGCGTCTGGAGAGGACGAGCAGTACTTC. Its translation: CASSHASGEDEQYF.

The chain links TRBV19 to TRBJ1-5; possibly TRBD1 for D (6 bases). The V gene's germline CDR1 is LNHDA and CDR2 SQIVND (reference sequence). With 2 bases removed from V and 5 bases from J, the gap between germline ends came to 13 bases. The CDR3 is made up of 15 amino acids. CDR3 in amino acids: CASSIPGSGDQPQHF. The CDR3 DNA reads as TGTGCCAGTAGTATACCGGGCTCAGGGGATCAGCCCCAGCATTTT.

This rearrangement joins TRBV4-1 to TRBJ1-4; a weak D match, TRBD1 (6 bases). The V gene's germline CDR1 is MGHRA and CDR2 YSYEKL. The CDR3 has 15 residues. With 4 bases removed from V and 4 bases from J, the gap between germline ends came to 13 bases. CDR3 DNA: TGCGCCAGCAGCCCCCAGACAGGAGGTAATGAAAAACTGTTTTTT. It translates to CASSPQTGGNEKLFF.

In its sample, this clone was seen a few times. The chain combines TRBV10-3 with TRBJ1-2; D possibly corresponds to TRBD1 (5 bases). Germline V gene lookup returns CDR1 ENHRY and CDR2 SYGVKD. V lost 10 bases and J 4 bases, leaving 13 bases between the germline ends. This CDR3 comprises 12 residues. The CDR3 reads CATGTGTYGYTF. Here the CDR3 DNA reads TGTGCCACCGGCACAGGCACCTATGGCTACACCTTC.

This chain connects TRBV19 to TRBJ1-5, with TRBD1 as a possible D gene (6 bases). Trimming stripped 5 bases from V and 4 bases from J, with 9 bases between. This CDR3 spans 13 amino acids. CDR1 and CDR2 from the germline V gene are LNHDA and SQIVND (reference sequence). The CDR3 sequence: CASSGTQNQPQHF. The DNA for the CDR3 is TGTGCCAGTAGTGGGACACAGAATCAGCCCCAGCATTTT.

The chain links TRBV30 to TRBJ1-3; D remains ambiguous. V gave up 2 bases and J gave up 0 bases, with 8 bases separating them. The length of the CDR3 is 14 residues. Germline CDR1 GTSNPN, CDR2 SVGIG (reference sequence). CDR3 in amino acids: CAWSLGSSGNTIYF. The CDR3, as DNA: TGTGCCTGGAGTTTGGGCAGCTCTGGAAACACCATATATTTT. The whole variable domain, remainder taken from reference TRBV30 and TRBJ1-3, is SQTIHQWPATLVQPVGSPLSLECTVEGTSNPNLYWYRQAAGRGLQLLFYSVGIGQISSEVPQNLSASRPQDRQFILSSKKLLLSDSGFYLCAWSLGSSGNTIYFGEGSWLTVV.

The chain is built from TRBV9 and TRBJ2-1, with a possible D match to TRBD2 (5 bases). Per the germline V gene, CDR1 is SGDLS and CDR2 is YYNGEE. V was clipped by 0 bases and J by 9 bases, with 10 bases between them. There are 13 residues in the CDR3. This chain's CDR3 is CASSVAGNSEQFF. For the CDR3, the DNA is TGTGCCAGCAGCGTAGCCGGGAACAGTGAGCAGTTCTTC.

The chain has TRBV2 and TRBJ2-3, with 9 nucleotides matching TRBD1. CDR1 is SNHLY and CDR2 is FYNNEI in the germline V gene. The CDR3 covers 14 residues. V lost 8 bases, J lost 9 bases, and 12 bases stayed unmatched. The CDR3 DNA follows: TGTGCCAGCGGACAGGGGCGGATTCAGGACACGCAGTATTTT. Its protein product is CASGQGRIQDTQYF.

This chain uses TRBV6-5 with TRBJ1-2, with D unresolved. The V end was cut by 5 bases, the J end by 2 bases, with 12 bases between. Germline V gives CDR1 MNHEY, CDR2 SVGAGI. The CDR3 length is 14 residues. The CDR3 sequence: CASSRSSGNYGYTF. CDR3 nucleotides: TGTGCCAGCAGTCGGTCGTCGGGGAACTATGGCTACACCTTC.